This T cell receptor (beta chain) was documented in a study of CXCR3-negative and CXCR3-positive naive CD8 T cells. Libraries of TRB cDNA were made by 5' RACE and carried UMIs. Reprocessing the 5' RACE reads, TCRdb reports a single entry for every CDR3 protein and omits DNA. The sample table sets out under 90,000 distinct CDR3 sequences. Regarding this clonotype: What it binds is not known.

CD8+ T cell subsets were each sorted in triplicate, around 300,000 cells apiece. Findings and caveats of the study: CXCR3-expressing naive cells carried TRB CDR3s more hydrophobic than those of CXCR3-negative naive cells.

The sequenced sample was naive CXCR3+ CD8+ T cells from blood. Subset described: CD45RO-CCR7+CD27+CD95- naive CD8+ T cells expressing CXCR3 (TNR3+). The receptor was derived from a human donor in good health. Some clones in this sample may be carry-over from other donors' samples.

The CDR3 loop reads CASSVDTSGTHYEQYF. This chain links TRBV9 with TRBJ2-7; no DNA is available, so the TRBD2 call from TCRdb remains unchecked. The CDR3 runs to 16 residues. CDR1 is SGDLS and CDR2 is YYNGEE in the germline V gene.